The clone carrying this TCR beta chain has more than one count but fewer than ten. What it binds is not known. The source of the sample is a study of T cells in Graves' hyperthyroidism and ophthalmopathy. This CDR3 region has 14 residues. CDR1 and CDR2 from the germline V gene are SGHRS and YFSETQ. V lost 7 bases and J lost 5; bases outside the gene matches: 5. Findings and caveats of the study: In the blood, most expanded thyroid clonotypes above 0.001 appeared as well.

Ophthalmopathy cases scored 3 or more on the Clinical Activity Score and 4 or more on NOSPECS grade, with duration below 3 months. Amplification of TCR beta CDR3 regions was performed using RNA transcripts as template. Carried out on the TCR CDR3, a first-round RT-PCR used the HTBI primer set. MiXCR was run by TCRdb on the multiplex PCR reads, yielding one entry per CDR3 protein. This sample yields about 640,000 distinct CDR3 sequences, of which less than 25% are seen a single time; around a third belongs to the top ten. The sample comprised blood. The chain joins TRBV5-1 to TRBJ2-1; 11 positions match TRBD2. The source of this sequence is a man aged 30 to 45 with Graves' ophthalmopathy. The CDR3 bases are TGCGCCAGCGGCACGGGACTAGCGGACAATGAGCAGTTCTTC. This codes for CASGTGLADNEQFF.